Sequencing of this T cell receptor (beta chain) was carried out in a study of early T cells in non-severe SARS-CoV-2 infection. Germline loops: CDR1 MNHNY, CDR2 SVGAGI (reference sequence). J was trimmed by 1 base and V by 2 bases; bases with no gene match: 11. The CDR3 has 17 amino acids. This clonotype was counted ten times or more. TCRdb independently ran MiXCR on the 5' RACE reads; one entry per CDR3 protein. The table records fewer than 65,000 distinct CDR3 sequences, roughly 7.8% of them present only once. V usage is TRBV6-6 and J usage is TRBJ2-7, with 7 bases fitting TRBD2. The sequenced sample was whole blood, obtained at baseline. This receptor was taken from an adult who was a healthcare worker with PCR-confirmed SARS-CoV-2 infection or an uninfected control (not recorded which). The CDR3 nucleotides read TGTGCCAGCAGTTACCCCCATTCGCGGGGAGGGTCCTACGAGCAGTACTTC. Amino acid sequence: CASSYPHSRGGSYEQYF.